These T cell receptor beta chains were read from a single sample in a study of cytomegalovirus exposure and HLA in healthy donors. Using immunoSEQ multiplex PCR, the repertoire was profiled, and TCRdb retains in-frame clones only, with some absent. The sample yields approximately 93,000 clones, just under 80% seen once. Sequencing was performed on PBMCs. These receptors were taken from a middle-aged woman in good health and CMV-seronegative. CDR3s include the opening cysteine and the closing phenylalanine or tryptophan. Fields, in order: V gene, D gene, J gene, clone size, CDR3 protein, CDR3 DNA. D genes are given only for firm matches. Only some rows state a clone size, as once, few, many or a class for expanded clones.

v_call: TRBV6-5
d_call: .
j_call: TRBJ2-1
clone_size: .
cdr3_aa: CASSYSTIEGEQFF
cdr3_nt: TGTGCCAGCAGTTACTCGACCATAGAGGGTGAGCAGTTCTTC

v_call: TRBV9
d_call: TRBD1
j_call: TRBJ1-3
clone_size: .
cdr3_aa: CASSVQGASGNTIYF
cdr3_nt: TGTGCCAGCAGCGTACAGGGGGCATCTGGAAACACCATATATTTT

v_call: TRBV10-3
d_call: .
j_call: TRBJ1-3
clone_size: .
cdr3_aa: CAISESPSSGNTIYF
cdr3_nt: TGTGCCATCAGTGAGTCCCCGAGCTCTGGAAACACCATATATTTT

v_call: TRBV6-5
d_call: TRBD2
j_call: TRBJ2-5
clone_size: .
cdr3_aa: CASSQTSGGETQYF
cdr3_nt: TGTGCCAGCAGTCAGACTAGCGGGGGGGAGACCCAGTACTTC

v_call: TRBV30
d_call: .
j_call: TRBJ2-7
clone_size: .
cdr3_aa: CAWNAAHYEQYF
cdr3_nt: TGTGCCTGGAACGCGGCTCACTACGAGCAGTACTTC

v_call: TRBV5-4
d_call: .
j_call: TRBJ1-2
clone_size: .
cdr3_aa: CASSSQGYGYTF
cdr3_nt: TGTGCCAGCAGCTCCCAGGGTTATGGCTACACCTTC

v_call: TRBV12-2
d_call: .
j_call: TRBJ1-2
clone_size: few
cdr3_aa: CASRSALQGACAYGYTF
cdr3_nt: TGTGCAAGTCGCTCCGCCCTACAGGGGGCGTGTGCCTATGGCTACACCTTC

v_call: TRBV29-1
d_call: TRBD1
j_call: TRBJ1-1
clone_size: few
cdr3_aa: CSVLTGGRTEAFF
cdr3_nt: TGCAGCGTTTTGACAGGGGGCAGGACTGAAGCTTTCTTT

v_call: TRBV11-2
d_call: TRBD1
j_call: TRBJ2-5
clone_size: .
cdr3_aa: CASSTWTGKETQYF
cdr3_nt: TGTGCCAGCAGCACCTGGACAGGGAAAGAGACCCAGTACTTC

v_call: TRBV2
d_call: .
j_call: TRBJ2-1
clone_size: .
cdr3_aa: CASKLSSYNEQFF
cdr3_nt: TGTGCCAGCAAGCTTAGCTCCTACAATGAGCAGTTCTTC

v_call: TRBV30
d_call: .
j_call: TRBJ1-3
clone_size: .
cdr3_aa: CAWSVLNWAGDAGNTIYF
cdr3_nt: TGTGCCTGGAGTGTTCTGAATTGGGCAGGGGATGCTGGAAACACCATATATTTT

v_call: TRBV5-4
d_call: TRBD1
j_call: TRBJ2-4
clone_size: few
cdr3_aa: CASSRTGSLMVDIQYF
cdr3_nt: TGTGCCAGCAGCCGGACAGGGTCCCTGATGGTGGACATTCAGTACTTC

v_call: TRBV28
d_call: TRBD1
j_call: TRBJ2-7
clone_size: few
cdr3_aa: CASSSPVDRDRYF
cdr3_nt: TGTGCCAGCAGCTCCCCTGTGGACAGGGACAGGTACTTC

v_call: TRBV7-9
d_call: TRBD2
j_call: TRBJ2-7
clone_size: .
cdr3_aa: CASSLMRGSYEQYF
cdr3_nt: TGTGCCAGCAGCTTAATGCGGGGGTCTTACGAGCAGTACTTC

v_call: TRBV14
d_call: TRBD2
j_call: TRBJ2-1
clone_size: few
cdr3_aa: CASSQDLGLAGYNEQFF
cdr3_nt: TGTGCCAGCAGCCAAGATTTGGGCCTAGCGGGGTACAATGAGCAGTTCTTC

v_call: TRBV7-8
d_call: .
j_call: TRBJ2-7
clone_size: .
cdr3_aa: CASSLEPVSYEQYF
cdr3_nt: TGTGCCAGCAGCTTAGAACCCGTGAGCTACGAGCAGTACTTC

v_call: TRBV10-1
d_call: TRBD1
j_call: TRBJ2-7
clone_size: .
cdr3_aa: CASSETPVDRGLSYEQYF
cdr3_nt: TGCGCCAGCAGTGAGACCCCGGTGGACAGGGGGCTCTCCTACGAGCAGTACTTC

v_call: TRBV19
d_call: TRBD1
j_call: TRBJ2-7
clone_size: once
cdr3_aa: CASSVGQGGLVEQYF
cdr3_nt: TGTGCCAGTAGTGTCGGACAGGGAGGATTGGTCGAGCAGTACTTC

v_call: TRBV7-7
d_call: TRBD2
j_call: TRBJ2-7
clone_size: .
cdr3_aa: CASSEHGRGYEQYF
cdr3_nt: TGTGCCAGCAGCGAGCACGGGAGGGGCTACGAGCAGTACTTC

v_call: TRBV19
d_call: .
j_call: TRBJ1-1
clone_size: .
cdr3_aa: CASSIVAGVSFF
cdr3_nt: TGTGCCAGTAGTATAGTAGCGGGGGTATCTTTCTTT

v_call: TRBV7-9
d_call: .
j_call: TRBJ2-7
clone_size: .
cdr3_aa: CASSLSVSTPYEQYF
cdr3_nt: TGTGCCAGCAGCTTATCGGTTTCGACACCTTACGAGCAGTACTTC

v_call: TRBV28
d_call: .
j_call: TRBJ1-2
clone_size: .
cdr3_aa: CASTLRVQNYGYTF
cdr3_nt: TGTGCCAGCACCCTGCGGGTACAGAACTATGGCTACACCTTC

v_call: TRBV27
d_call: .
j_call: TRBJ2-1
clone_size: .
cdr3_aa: CASSPYLLGLGNEQFF
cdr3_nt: TGTGCCAGCAGTCCGTACTTACTAGGACTGGGGAATGAGCAGTTCTTC

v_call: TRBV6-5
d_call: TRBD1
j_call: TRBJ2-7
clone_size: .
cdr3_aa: CATRQGPGEQYF
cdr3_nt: TGTGCCACACGACAGGGGCCCGGCGAGCAGTACTTC

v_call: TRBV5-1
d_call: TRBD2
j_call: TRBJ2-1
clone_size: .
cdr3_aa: CASSFLAGTNNEQFF
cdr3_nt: TGCGCCAGCAGCTTCCTAGCGGGGACTAACAATGAGCAGTTCTTC

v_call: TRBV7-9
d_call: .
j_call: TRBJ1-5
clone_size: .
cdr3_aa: CASSSGGSNQPQHF
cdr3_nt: TGTGCCAGCAGCTCGGGGGGGAGCAATCAGCCCCAGCATTTT

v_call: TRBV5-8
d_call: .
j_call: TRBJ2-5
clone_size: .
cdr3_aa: CASSLARRATTQETQYF
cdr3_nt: TGTGCCAGCAGCTTGGCCCGGAGGGCCACGACACAAGAGACCCAGTACTTC

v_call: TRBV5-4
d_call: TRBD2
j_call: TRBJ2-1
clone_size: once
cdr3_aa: CASSFETSGRFEQFF
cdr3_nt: TGTGCCAGCAGCTTCGAGACTAGCGGGAGGTTTGAGCAGTTCTTC

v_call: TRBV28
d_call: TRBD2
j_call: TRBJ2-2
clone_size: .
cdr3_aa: CASRQLARNTGELFF
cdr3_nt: TGTGCCAGCAGGCAACTAGCGCGAAACACCGGGGAGCTGTTTTTT

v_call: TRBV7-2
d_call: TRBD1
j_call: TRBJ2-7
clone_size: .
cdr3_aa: CASSLVTGQGSYEQYF
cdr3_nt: TGTGCCAGCAGCTTAGTGACGGGACAGGGTTCCTACGAGCAGTACTTC

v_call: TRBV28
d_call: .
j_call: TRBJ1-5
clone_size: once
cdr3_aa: CASTASRGPDSNQPQHF
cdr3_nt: TGTGCCAGCACCGCATCCAGGGGCCCTGATAGCAATCAGCCCCAGCATTTT

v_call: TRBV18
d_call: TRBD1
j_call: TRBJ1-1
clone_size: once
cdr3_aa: CASSRDRGRDTEAFF
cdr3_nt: TGTGCCAGCTCACGGGACAGGGGGCGCGACACTGAAGCTTTCTTT

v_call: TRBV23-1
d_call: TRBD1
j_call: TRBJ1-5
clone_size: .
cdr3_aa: CASCHGTVLRPQHF
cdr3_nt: TGCGCCAGCTGCCACGGGACAGTTCTTCGGCCCCAGCATTTT

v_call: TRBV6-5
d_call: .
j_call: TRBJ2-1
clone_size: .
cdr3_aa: CASSYRLRQNEQFF
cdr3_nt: TGTGCCAGCAGTTACAGACTCCGCCAGAATGAGCAGTTCTTC

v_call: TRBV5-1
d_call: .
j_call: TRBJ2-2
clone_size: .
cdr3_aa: CASTTLDSTGELFF
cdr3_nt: TGCGCCAGCACCACCCTCGACAGCACCGGGGAGCTGTTTTTT

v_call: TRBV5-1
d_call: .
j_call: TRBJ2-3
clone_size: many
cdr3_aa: CASSTTTGSDTQYF
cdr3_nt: TGCGCCAGCAGCACGACTACAGGGTCAGATACGCAGTATTTT

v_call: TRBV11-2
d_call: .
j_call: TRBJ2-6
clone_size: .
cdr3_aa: CASSFNSGANVLTF
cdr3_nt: TGTGCCAGCAGCTTTAACTCTGGGGCCAACGTCCTGACTTTC

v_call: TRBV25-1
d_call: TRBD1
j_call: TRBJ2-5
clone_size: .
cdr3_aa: CASSEWGTGGLETQYF
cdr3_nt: TGTGCCAGCAGTGAGTGGGGGACAGGGGGCCTTGAGACCCAGTACTTC

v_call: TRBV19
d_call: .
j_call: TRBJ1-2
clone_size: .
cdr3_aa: CASFKGQLGYGYTF
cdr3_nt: TGTGCCAGTTTTAAAGGACAGCTTGGATATGGCTACACCTTC

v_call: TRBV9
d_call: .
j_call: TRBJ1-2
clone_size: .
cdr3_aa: CASSVDGETNYGYTF
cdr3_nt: TGTGCCAGCAGCGTAGACGGGGAAACTAACTATGGCTACACCTTC

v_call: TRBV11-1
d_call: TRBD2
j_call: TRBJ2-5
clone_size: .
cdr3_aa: CASSRGGLQGTQYF
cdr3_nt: TGTGCCAGCAGCCGCGGGGGGCTACAAGGGACCCAGTACTTC

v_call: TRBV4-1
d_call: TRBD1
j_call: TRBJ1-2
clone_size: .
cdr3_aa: CASSHNLPGQGAIFYGYTF
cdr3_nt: TGCGCCAGCAGCCATAACCTACCGGGACAGGGGGCGATTTTTTATGGCTACACCTTC

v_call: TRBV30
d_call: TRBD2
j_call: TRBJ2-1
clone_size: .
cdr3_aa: CAWSGAAGGINEQFF
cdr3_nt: TGTGCCTGGAGTGGGGCGGCGGGAGGGATCAATGAGCAGTTCTTC

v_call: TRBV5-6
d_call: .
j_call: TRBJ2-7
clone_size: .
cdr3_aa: CASSLEQGIYEQYF
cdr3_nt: TGTGCCAGCAGCTTGGAGCAGGGAATCTACGAGCAGTACTTC

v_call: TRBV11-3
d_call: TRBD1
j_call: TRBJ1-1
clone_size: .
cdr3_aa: CASSYGTGSTEAFF
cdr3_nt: TGTGCCAGCAGCTACGGGACAGGGAGCACTGAAGCTTTCTTT

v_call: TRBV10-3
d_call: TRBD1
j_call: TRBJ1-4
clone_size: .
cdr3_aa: CAISESSTQGAEKLFF
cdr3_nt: TGTGCCATCAGTGAGTCGTCCACCCAGGGGGCTGAAAAACTGTTTTTT

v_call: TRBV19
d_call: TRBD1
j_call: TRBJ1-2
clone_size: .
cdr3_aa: CASSITRGRGYGYTF
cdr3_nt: TGTGCCAGTAGTATTACCAGGGGGCGAGGGTATGGCTACACCTTC

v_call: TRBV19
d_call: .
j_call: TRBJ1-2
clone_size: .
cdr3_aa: CASSISGCGYTF
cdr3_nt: TGTGCCAGTAGTATATCGGGATGTGGCTACACCTTC

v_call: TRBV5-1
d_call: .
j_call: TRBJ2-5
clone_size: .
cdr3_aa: CASSSGLLGETQYF
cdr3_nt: TGCGCCAGCAGCTCGGGACTCCTGGGAGAGACCCAGTACTTC

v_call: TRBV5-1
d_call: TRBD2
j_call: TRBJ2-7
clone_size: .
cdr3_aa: CASSSGLAGGPTSYEQYF
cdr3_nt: TGCGCCAGCAGCTCCGGACTAGCGGGGGGACCGACTTCCTACGAGCAGTACTTC

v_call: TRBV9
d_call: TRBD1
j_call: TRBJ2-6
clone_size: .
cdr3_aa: CASSAGQGESGANVLTF
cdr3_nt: TGTGCCAGCAGCGCGGGACAGGGTGAGTCTGGGGCCAACGTCCTGACTTTC

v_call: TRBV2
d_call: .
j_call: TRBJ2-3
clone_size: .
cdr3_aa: CASSEEGGSGIDTQYF
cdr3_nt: TGTGCCAGCAGTGAAGAGGGAGGATCAGGGATAGATACGCAGTATTTT

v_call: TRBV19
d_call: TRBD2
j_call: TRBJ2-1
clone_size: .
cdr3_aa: CASSFTSGEQFF
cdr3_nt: TGTGCCAGTAGTTTTACTAGCGGTGAGCAGTTCTTC